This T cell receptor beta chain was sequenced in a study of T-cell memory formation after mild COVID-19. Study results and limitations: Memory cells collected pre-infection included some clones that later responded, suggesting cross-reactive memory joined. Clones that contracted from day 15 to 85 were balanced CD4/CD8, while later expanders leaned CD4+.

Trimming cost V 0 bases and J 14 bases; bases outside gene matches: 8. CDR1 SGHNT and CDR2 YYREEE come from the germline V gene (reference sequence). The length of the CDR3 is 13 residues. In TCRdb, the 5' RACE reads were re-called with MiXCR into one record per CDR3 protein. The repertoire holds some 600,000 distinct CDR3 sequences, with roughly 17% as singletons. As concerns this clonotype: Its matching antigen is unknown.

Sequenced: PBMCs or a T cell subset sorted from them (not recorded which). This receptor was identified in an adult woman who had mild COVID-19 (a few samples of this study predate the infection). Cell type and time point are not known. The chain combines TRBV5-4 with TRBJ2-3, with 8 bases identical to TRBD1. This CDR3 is CASSLGGTGGRYF. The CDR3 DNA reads TGTGCCAGCAGCTTGGGAGGGACAGGAGGGAGGTATTTT.